The 10 T cell receptor beta chains given below trace back to one sample, sequenced in a study of PD-L1 blockade in urothelial cancer. Assay used: immunoSEQ multiplex PCR; TCRdb lists only in-frame clones, some missing. The sample holds more than 85,000 clones, 91% seen once. Sequencing was performed on PBMCs, taken around atezolizumab (anti-PD-L1) treatment. All receptors come from a woman aged 80 or older with urothelial cancer.

The chain links TRBV10-3 to TRBJ2-1, with a possible D match to TRBD2 (5 bases). V was shortened by 3 bases and J by 8 bases, with 14 bases between the two germline ends. The CDR3 sequence is 14 residues long. From germline, CDR1 is ENHRY and CDR2 SYGVKD. For the CDR3, the DNA is TGTGCCATCAGTGATACTGGACTTCTGGATGAGCAGTTCTTC. As protein: CAISDTGLLDEQFF.

The CDR3 loop reads CASSPLSGRPPTEQYF. CDR3 DNA sequence: TGTGCCAGCTCACCCCTAAGCGGGAGGCCTCCCACAGAGCAGTACTTC. The V and J genes are TRBV18 and TRBJ2-7, with 9 bases aligning to TRBD2. The germline gives CDR1 KGHSH, CDR2 LQKENI. V lost 3 bases to trimming and J lost 7 bases; unmatched junction nucleotides: 13. The CDR3 has 16 residues. Full variable domain (remainder filled in from reference TRBV18 and TRBJ2-7): NAGVMQNPRHLVRRRGQEARLRCSPMKGHSHVYWYRQLPEEGLKFMVYLQKENIIDESGMPKERFSAEFPKEGPSILRIQQVVRGDSAAYFCASSPLSGRPPTEQYFGPGTRLTVT.

This chain joins TRBV7-3 and TRBJ2-7, with 7 bases fitting TRBD2. With V trimmed by 5 bases and J by 2 bases, 6 bases remained unmatched. The CDR3 has 14 residues. Germline V gene sequence: CDR1 SGHTA, CDR2 FQGTGA. This CDR3 reads CASSPGTTAYEQYF. The CDR3 nucleotides are TGTGCCAGCAGCCCAGGGACTACAGCCTACGAGCAGTACTTC.

This clone was detected only once. This chain uses TRBV2 with TRBJ1-5; D gene ambiguous. The V gene lost 4 bases and the J gene lost 0 bases, with 10 bases spanning the gap. Germline-derived CDR1 and CDR2 are SNHLY and FYNNEI. This CDR3 is 15 amino acids long. The chain's CDR3 is CASSVQTLSNQPQHF. The DNA for the CDR3 is TGTGCCAGCAGTGTACAGACGCTTAGCAATCAGCCCCAGCATTTT.

This sequence joins TRBV6-5 and TRBJ2-7; 14 bases line up with TRBD2. This CDR3 has 15 amino acids. Germline V gene sequence: CDR1 MNHEY, CDR2 SVGAGI. J gave up 6 bases and V 4 bases, and 5 bases lay outside the gene matches. The CDR3 nucleotides are TGTGCCAGCAGTTCCTCAGGGACTAGCGGGAGCGAGCAGTACTTC. Protein sequence: CASSSSGTSGSEQYF.

This clone showed up just a few times. This rearrangement joins TRBV2 to TRBJ1-5; D not resolved. Germline assignment: CDR1 SNHLY and CDR2 FYNNEI. This CDR3 region has 14 residues. The V and J ends lost 2 bases and 7 bases respectively, with 12 bases between them. The CDR3 region has the DNA TGTGCCAGCAGTGAATTGGGAGCCGGCCAGCCCCAGCATTTT. Translated, it gives CASSELGAGQPQHF.

The V and J genes are TRBV5-1 and TRBJ2-5, with TRBD2 matching over 15 bases. The V gene's germline CDR1 is SGHRS and CDR2 YFSETQ. V trimming: 3 bases; J trimming: 1 base; junction bases outside the gene matches: 4. The CDR3 totals 17 residues. The CDR3 is CASSYGLAGGGQETQYF. The CDR3 region has the DNA TGCGCCAGCAGCTATGGACTAGCGGGAGGGGGCCAAGAGACCCAGTACTTC. The full variable domain, its missing parts supplied by reference TRBV5-1 and TRBJ2-5, is KAGVTQTPRYLIKTRGQQVTLSCSPISGHRSVSWYQQTPGQGLQFLFEYFSETQRNKGNFPGRFSGRQFSNSRSEMNVSTLELGDSALYLCASSYGLAGGGQETQYFGPGTRLLVL.

V gene TRBV28 combines with J gene TRBJ2-1; maybe TRBD2 (7 bases). From germline, CDR1 is MDHEN and CDR2 SYDVKM. The CDR3 has 15 residues. Trimming pared 5 bases from V and 2 bases from J, leaving 13 bases between. This CDR3 reads CASSGGGGPYNEQFF. The CDR3, as DNA: TGTGCCAGCAGTGGGGGGGGCGGGCCCTACAATGAGCAGTTCTTC.

The V call is TRBV4-1, the J call TRBJ2-1; the match to TRBD2 covers 14 bases. Germline CDR1 is MGHRA and CDR2 is YSYEKL. This CDR3 spans 16 amino acids. V shed 0 bases, J shed 11 bases, and the junction held 6 bases outside the gene matches. CDR3 coding DNA: TGCGCCAGCAGCCAAGAGGGGACTAGCGGGAGCACGAAGCAGTTCTTC. Encoded protein: CASSQEGTSGSTKQFF.

This clone was picked up one time. This chain joins TRBV7-9 and TRBJ2-5; TRBD2 matches 8 bases. The germline CDR1 and CDR2 sequences are SEHNR and FQNEAQ (reference sequence). This CDR3 is 14 amino acids long. Germline trimming cut 1 base from V and 4 bases from J; bases unmatched to any gene: 2. The chain's CDR3 is CASSLVLAGETQYF. CDR3 bases: TGTGCCAGCAGCTTAGTGCTAGCGGGAGAGACCCAGTACTTC.